This T cell receptor beta chain stems from a study of blood T cell repertoires in COVID-19. Whole-study context: The United States, Italy and Spain were the sources of the acute and convalescent COVID-19 samples. T cells, B-cell-depleted T cells, or PBMCs supplied cDNA or gDNA.

The V end lost 0 bases, the J end lost 8 bases, and 6 bases lay between the germline ends. CDR3 length: 12 residues. Per germline, CDR1 SGHRS and CDR2 YFSETQ. Assay used: immunoSEQ multiplex PCR; TCRdb lists only in-frame clones, some missing. This sample has 110,000 to 150,000 clones; just under 85% occur once, and the top ten carry about 9.2%. Enrollees, about 18 to 89 years old, lived in approximately 25 US areas. Participants' own reports of clinical history determined their cohort assignment. The chain is built from TRBV5-1 and TRBJ1-5; D not certain. Sequencing used PBMCs or T cells enriched from blood (not recorded which). The origin of this receptor is a man aged 45-65 years who had recovered from COVID-19. In nucleotides, the CDR3 is TGCGCCAGCAGCTTGGCCGGTGAGCCCCAGCATTTT. The encoded protein is CASSLAGEPQHF. The variable domain in full, with the rest retrieved from reference TRBV5-1 and TRBJ1-5, is KAGVTQTPRYLIKTRGQQVTLSCSPISGHRSVSWYQQTPGQGLQFLFEYFSETQRNKGNFPGRFSGRQFSNSRSEMNVSTLELGDSALYLCASSLAGEPQHFGDGTRLSIL.